This T cell receptor beta chain stems from a study of blood T cell repertoires in COVID-19. Profiled with immunoSEQ multiplex PCR; TCRdb holds only in-frame clones, not every one. This table has 410,000 or so clones, about 91% appearing once. V was clipped by 8 bases and J by 5 bases, with 21 bases between them. The CDR3 is 15 amino acids. Germline V gives CDR1 SNHLY, CDR2 FYNNEI. The chain recombines TRBV2 with TRBJ2-5; weak D call: TRBD2 (7 bases). Material for sequencing was peripheral blood. This TCR was recovered from a woman aged 40 to 50 with COVID-19, enrolled during active disease. The CDR3 region is CASQGRGGDRETQYF. The DNA for the CDR3 is TGTGCCAGCCAGGGGAGGGGAGGTGATCGGGAGACCCAGTACTTC.